This T cell receptor beta chain came from a study of T cell repertoires in cytomegalovirus infection. Background on the study: Public TCR beta signature analysis indicated the presence of both CMV infection and matching HLA type. Study-wide points: Using cumulative public TCR beta family frequency, the authors identified those who carried CMV together with the relevant HLA.

This CDR3 has 13 amino acids. Deletions cut 3 bases from V and 5 bases from J, with 10 bases between. Germline V gene lookup returns CDR1 SEHNR and CDR2 FQNEAQ (reference sequence). TCRdb reprocessed the reads with MiXCR, giving one entry per CDR3 protein. The repertoire has 150,000 to 200,000 distinct CDR3 sequences, about a sixth of them found once; the top ten carry approximately 25%. Of note for this clonotype: Its antigen remains unknown.

Material for sequencing was CD8+ T cells from PBMCs. This TCR came from a human donor in good health (CMV status not recorded). Some clones in this sample may be carry-over from other donors' samples. The gene calls are TRBV7-9 and TRBJ2-5, with D perhaps TRBD2 (5 bases). CDR3 sequence reads: CASSLRDRETQYF. The CDR3 bases are TGTGCCAGCAGCTTGAGGGATAGGGAGACCCAGTACTTC.